What follows describes a single T cell receptor (beta chain). The data were obtained in a study of blood T cell repertoires in COVID-19. Study at large: Acute and convalescent COVID-19 specimens originated in the United States, Italy and Spain. T cells, B-cell-depleted T cells, or PBMCs provided the cDNA or gDNA that served as material.

Only in-frame clones appear in the TCRdb table, and some are missing; sequencing was by immunoSEQ multiplex PCR. The sample has more than 250,000 clones; around 84% are singletons. The germline V gene encodes CDR1 SGHTA and CDR2 FQGNSA. The CDR3 is 13 amino acids. The V end was cut by 5 bases, the J end by 3 bases, with 8 bases between. This study enrolled people aged about 18 to 100 from about two dozen US geographic areas. Exposed participants encountered a COVID-19 case during the 2 weeks preceding study entry. The chain employs TRBV7-2 and TRBJ2-1; D might be TRBD2 (5 bases). The clonotype originates from a man aged 40-50 years who had been exposed to COVID-19. The specimen sequenced was PBMCs or T cells enriched from blood (not recorded which). CDR3 DNA sequence: TGTGCCAGCAGCCTAACTAGCTACAATGAGCAGTTCTTC. Translated: CASSLTSYNEQFF. Complete variable domain (other parts from reference TRBV7-2 and TRBJ2-1): GAGVSQSPSNKVTEKGKDVELRCDPISGHTALYWYRQSLGQGLEFLIYFQGNSAPDKSGLPSDRFSAERTGGSVSTLTIQRTQQEDSAVYLCASSLTSYNEQFFGPGTRLTVL.